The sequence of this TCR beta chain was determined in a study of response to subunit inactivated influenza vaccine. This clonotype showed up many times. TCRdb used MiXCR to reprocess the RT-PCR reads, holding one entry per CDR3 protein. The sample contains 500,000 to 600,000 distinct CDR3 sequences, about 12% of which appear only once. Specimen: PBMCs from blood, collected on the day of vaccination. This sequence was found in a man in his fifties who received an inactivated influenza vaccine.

The CDR3 DNA is TGTGCCATCAGTGAGGGGACTGAGAGGGGACCCGAGCAGTACTTC. This sequence encodes CAISEGTERGPEQYF. The V call is TRBV10-3, the J call TRBJ2-7; the D gene is possibly TRBD2 (6 bases). Germline CDR1 and CDR2: ENHRY and SYGVKD. The CDR3 runs to 15 residues. V was clipped by 2 bases and J by 6 bases, with 17 bases between them.